This T cell receptor beta chain derives from a study of T cells in Graves' hyperthyroidism and ophthalmopathy. No ophthalmopathy progression within 18 months constituted stable Graves' hyperthyroidism. Recently diagnosed hyperthyroidism of less than 2 months' duration affected patients aged 18 to 65. Researchers barred patients who had uncontrolled infection, other autoimmune disease, pregnancy or lactation. Orbital computed tomography, thyroid ultrasound, serum thyroxine and TRAb, and clinical symptoms together informed the diagnoses. Trimming took off 6 bases at V and 1 base at J, with 12 bases between the two ends. Germline assignment: CDR1 SNHLY and CDR2 FYNNEI. The CDR3 is 14 amino acids. The source material, RNA transcripts, was used to amplify TCR beta CDR3 regions. HTBI primers were used for first-round RT-PCR of the TCR CDR3. MiXCR was run by TCRdb on the multiplex PCR reads, yielding one entry per CDR3 protein. The data hold approximately 590,000 distinct CDR3 sequences, with 46% observed a single time.

This sequence was found in a woman in her late teens or twenties with Graves' hyperthyroidism. Input material: peripheral blood or thyroid tissue (not recorded which). This sequence joins TRBV2 and TRBJ2-5; D call uncertain. The chain's CDR3 is CASRLLESQETQYF. The CDR3 DNA follows: TGTGCCAGCAGGTTATTGGAAAGCCAAGAGACCCAGTACTTC.